The TCR beta chain under discussion was sequenced for a study of blood T cell repertoires in COVID-19. Study-level information: Samples came from the United States, Italy and Spain, spanning acute and convalescent COVID-19. PBMCs, B-cell-depleted T cells, or T cells provided the cDNA or gDNA that made up the material.

This clone has only a few counts. Per the original data handling: Nucleated cell counts were estimated from reference gene primer amplification. TCRdb keeps only in-frame clones here, not all; method: immunoSEQ multiplex PCR. The V and J calls and clone size were taken over from that table, and D and trimming were inferred from the DNA. The sample shows over 60,000 clones, about 75% of them seen only once. This CDR3 region has 15 residues. CDR1 is SGHNT, CDR2 YYREEE, per germline (reference sequence). V lost 4 bases and J 3 bases, leaving 16 bases between the germline ends. Material: peripheral blood. The TCR comes from a woman older than 75 with acute or convalescent COVID-19. V and J are TRBV5-4 and TRBJ1-1; D might be TRBD1 (5 bases). In DNA, the CDR3 is TGTGCCAGCAGCGCGGCGACGTGGGGGGACACTGAAGCTTTCTTT. This encodes CASSAATWGDTEAFF.